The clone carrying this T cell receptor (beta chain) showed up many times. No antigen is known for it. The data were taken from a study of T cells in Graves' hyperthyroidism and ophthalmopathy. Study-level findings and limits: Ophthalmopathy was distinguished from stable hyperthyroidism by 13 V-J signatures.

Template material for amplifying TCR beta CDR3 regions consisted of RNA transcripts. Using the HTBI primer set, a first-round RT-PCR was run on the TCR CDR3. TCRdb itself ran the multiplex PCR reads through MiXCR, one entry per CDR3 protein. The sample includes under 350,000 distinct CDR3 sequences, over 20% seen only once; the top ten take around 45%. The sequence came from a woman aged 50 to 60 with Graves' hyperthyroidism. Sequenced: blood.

CDR3 DNA sequence: TGTGCCAGCAGTGGGTGGGGGGCGGCCTTCTCCTCCGGCTACACCTTC. It specifies CASSGWGAAFSSGYTF. This rearrangement joins TRBV6-1 to TRBJ1-2; tentative D call: TRBD1 (6 bases). Germline V gives CDR1 MNHNS, CDR2 SASEGT. The CDR3 totals 16 residues. V shed 4 bases and J shed 8 bases, with 23 bases lying between them.